Described below is a single TCR beta chain sequence and its context. Its antigen is unknown. These data belong to a study of glioma-infiltrating T cells after dendritic cell vaccination. Overall study findings and caveats: Patients with more pretreatment TILs had longer time to progression and survival.

Profiling relied on immunoSEQ multiplex PCR, and the TCRdb table lists in-frame clones only, not all of them. The table records 50,000 to 80,000 clones, 82% of them present only once. The CDR3 runs 14 residues. The germline gives CDR1 MNHNS, CDR2 SASEGT. V lost 0 bases and J 3 bases, leaving 9 bases between the germline ends. The sequence was collected from a human donor with glioblastoma. V is TRBV6-1 and J is TRBJ2-7; the D gene is possibly TRBD2 (5 bases). The sample here was blood, taken before dendritic cell vaccination. CDR3 residues: CASSEAWGVYEQYF. The CDR3 coding sequence is TGTGCCAGCAGTGAAGCATGGGGAGTCTACGAGCAGTACTTC.